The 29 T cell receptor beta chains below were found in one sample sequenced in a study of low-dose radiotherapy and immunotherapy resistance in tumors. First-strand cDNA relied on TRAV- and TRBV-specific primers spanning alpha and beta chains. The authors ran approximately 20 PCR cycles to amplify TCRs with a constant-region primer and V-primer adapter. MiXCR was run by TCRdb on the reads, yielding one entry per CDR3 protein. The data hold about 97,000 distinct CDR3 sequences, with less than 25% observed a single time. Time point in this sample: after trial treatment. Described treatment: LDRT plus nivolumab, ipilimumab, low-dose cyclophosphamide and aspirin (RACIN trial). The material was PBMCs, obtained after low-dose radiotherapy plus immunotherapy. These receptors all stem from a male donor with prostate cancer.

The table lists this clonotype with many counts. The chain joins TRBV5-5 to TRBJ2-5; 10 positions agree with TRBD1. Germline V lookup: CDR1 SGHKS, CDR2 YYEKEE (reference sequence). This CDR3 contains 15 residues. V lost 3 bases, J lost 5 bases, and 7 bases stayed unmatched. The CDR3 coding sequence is TGTGCCAGCAGCTGGACGACAGGGGGCTTGGAGACCCAGTACTTC. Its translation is CASSWTTGGLETQYF.

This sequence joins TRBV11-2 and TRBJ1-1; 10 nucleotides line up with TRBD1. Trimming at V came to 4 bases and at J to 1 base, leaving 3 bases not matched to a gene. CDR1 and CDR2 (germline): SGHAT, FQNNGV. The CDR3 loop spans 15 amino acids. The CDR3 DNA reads TGTGCCAGCAGCTACCGGGACAGGGGGAACACTGAAGCTTTCTTT. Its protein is CASSYRDRGNTEAFF. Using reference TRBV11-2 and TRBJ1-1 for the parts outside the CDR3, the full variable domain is EAGVAQSPRYKIIEKRQSVAFWCNPISGHATLYWYQQILGQGPKLLIQFQNNGVVDDSQLPKDRFSAERLKGVDSTLKIQPAKLEDSAVYLCASSYRDRGNTEAFFGQGTRLTVV.

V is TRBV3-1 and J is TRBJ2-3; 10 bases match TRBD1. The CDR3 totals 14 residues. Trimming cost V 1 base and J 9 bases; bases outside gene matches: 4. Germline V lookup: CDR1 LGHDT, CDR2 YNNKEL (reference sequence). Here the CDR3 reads CASSQGQGASTQYF. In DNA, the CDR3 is TGTGCCAGCAGCCAAGGACAGGGGGCAAGCACGCAGTATTTT.

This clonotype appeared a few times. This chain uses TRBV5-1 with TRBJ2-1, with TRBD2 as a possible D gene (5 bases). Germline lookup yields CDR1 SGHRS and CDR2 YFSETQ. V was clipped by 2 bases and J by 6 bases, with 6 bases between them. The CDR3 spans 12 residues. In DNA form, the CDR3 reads TGCGCCAGCAGCTTCCGGGGCAATGAGCAGTTCTTC. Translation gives CASSFRGNEQFF.

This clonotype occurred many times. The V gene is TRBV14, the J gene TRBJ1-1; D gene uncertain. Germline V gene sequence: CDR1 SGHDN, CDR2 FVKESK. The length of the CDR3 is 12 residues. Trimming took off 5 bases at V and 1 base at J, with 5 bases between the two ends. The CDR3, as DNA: TGTGCCAGCAGCTGGGGGAACACTGAAGCTTTCTTT. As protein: CASSWGNTEAFF.

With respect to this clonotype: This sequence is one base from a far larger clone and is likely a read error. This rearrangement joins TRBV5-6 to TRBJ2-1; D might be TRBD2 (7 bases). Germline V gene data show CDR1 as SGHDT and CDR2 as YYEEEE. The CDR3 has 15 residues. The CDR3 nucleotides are TGTGCCAGCAGCTTAGAAGGGGGGGCCAGCAATGAGCTGTTCTTC. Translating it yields CASSLEGGASNELFF.

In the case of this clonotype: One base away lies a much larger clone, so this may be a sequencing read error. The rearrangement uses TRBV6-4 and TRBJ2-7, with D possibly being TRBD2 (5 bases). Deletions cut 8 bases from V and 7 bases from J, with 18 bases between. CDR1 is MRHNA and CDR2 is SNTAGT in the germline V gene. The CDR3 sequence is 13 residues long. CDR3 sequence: CASLGQDCGEQYF. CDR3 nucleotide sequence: TGTGCCAGCTTAGGGCAGGACTGCGGTGAGCAGTACTTC.

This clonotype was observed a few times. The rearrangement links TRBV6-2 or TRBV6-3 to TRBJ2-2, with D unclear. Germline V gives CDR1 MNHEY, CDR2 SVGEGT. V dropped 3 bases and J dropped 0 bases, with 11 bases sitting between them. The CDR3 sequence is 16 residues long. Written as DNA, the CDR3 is TGTGCCAGCAGTTATCTGCCAGGCACGAACACCGGGGAGCTGTTTTTT. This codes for CASSYLPGTNTGELFF.

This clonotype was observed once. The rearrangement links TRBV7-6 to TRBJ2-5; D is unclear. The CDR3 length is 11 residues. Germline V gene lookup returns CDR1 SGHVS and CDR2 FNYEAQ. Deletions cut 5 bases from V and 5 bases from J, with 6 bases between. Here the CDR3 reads CASSTLETQYF. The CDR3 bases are TGTGCCAGCAGCACCTTGGAGACCCAGTACTTC. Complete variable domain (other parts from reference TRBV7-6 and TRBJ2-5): GAGVSQSPRYKVTKRGQDVALRCDPISGHVSLYWYRQALGQGPEFLTYFNYEAQQDKSGLPNDRFSAERPEGSISTLTIQRTEQRDSAMYRCASSTLETQYFGPGTRLLVL.

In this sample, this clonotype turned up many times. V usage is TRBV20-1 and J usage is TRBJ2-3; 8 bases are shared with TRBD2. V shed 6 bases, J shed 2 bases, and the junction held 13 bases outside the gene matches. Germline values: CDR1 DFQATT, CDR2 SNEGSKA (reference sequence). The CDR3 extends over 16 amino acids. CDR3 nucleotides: TGCAGTGCCGAATGGGCAAGCGGGGGTGTCACAGATACGCAGTATTTT. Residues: CSAEWASGGVTDTQYF.

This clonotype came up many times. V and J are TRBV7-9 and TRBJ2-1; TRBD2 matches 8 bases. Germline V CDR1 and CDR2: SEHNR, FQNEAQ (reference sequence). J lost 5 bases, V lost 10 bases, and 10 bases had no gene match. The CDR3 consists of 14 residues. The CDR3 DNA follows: TGTGCCAAGACACGGGGGGGGAATAACAATGAGCAGTTCTTC. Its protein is CAKTRGGNNNEQFF.

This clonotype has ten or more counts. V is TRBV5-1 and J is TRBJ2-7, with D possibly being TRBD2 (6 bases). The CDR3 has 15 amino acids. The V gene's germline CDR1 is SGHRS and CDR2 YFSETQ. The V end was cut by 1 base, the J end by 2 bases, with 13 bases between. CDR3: CASSLNAGSAYEQYF. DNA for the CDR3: TGCGCCAGCAGCTTGAATGCGGGATCAGCCTACGAGCAGTACTTC.

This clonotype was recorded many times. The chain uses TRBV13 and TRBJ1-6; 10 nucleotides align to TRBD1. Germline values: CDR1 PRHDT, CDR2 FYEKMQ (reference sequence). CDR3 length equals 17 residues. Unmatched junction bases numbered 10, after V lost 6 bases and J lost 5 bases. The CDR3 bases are TGTGCCAGCAGTGAAACAGGGACAGGGGATAATAATTCACCCCTCCACTTT. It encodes CASSETGTGDNNSPLHF.

The CDR3 loop reads CASSPAVAGPDIQYF. As DNA, the CDR3 is TGCGCCAGCAGCCCGGCGGTGGCAGGGCCGGACATTCAGTACTTC. The gene calls are TRBV5-1 and TRBJ2-4, with a weak D call TRBD1 (5 bases). The CDR3 has 15 residues. Germline V gene data show CDR1 as SGHRS and CDR2 as YFSETQ. The V gene lost 4 bases and the J gene lost 8 bases, with 19 bases spanning the gap.

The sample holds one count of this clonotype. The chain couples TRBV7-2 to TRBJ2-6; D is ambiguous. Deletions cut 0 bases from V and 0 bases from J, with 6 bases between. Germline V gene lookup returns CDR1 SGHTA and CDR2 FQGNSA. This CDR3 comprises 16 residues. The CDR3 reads CASSLASPSGANVLTF. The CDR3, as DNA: TGTGCCAGCAGCTTAGCCAGCCCCTCTGGGGCCAACGTCCTGACTTTC. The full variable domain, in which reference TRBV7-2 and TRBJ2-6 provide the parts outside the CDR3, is GAGVSQSPSNKVTEKGKDVELRCDPISGHTALYWYRQSLGQGLEFLIYFQGNSAPDKSGLPSDRFSAERTGGSVSTLTIQRTQQEDSAVYLCASSLASPSGANVLTFGAGSRLTVL.

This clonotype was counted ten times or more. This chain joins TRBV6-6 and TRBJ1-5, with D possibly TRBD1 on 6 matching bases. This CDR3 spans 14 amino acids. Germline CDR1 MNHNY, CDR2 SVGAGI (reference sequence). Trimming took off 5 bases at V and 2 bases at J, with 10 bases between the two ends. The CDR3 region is CASSLGGGNQPQHF. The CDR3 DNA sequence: TGTGCCAGCAGTCTAGGGGGGGGCAATCAGCCCCAGCATTTT.

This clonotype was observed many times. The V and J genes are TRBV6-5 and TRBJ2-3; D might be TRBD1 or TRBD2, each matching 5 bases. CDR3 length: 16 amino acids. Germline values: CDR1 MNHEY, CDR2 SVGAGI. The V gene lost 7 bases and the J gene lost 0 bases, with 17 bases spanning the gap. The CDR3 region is CASKAWGSSSTDTQYF. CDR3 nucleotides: TGTGCCAGCAAGGCCTGGGGGAGCTCTAGCACAGATACGCAGTATTTT.

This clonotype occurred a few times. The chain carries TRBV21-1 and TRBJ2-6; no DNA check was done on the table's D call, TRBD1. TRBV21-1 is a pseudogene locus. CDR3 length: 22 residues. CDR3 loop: CASSKESWTGTVYCSGANVLTF. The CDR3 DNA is TGTGCCAGCAGCAAAGAAAGTTGGACAGGGACAGTGTATTGCTCTGGGGCCAACGTCCTGACTTTC.

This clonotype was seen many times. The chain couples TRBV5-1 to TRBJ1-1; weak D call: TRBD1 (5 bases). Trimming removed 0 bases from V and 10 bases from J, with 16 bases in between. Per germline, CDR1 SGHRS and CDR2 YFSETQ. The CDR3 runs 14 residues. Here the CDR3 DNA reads TGCGCCAGCAGCTTGGAGAGACAGCCTTTGGTAGCTTTCTTT. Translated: CASSLERQPLVAFF.

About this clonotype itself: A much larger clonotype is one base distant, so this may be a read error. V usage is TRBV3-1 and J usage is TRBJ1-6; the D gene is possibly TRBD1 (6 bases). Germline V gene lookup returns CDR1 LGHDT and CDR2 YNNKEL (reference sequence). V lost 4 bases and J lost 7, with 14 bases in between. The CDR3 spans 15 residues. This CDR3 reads CASSPPRQENSPLHF. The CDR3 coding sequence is TGTGCCAGCAGCCCACCGAGACAGGAAAATTCACCCCTCCACTTT.

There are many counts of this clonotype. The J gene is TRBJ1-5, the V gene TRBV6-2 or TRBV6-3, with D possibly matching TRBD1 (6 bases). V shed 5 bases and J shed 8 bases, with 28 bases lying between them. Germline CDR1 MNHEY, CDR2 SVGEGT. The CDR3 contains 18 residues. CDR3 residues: CASSTLRGQGPAKKPQHF. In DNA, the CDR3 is TGTGCCAGCAGTACCTTGCGGGGGCAGGGTCCCGCTAAAAAGCCCCAGCATTTT.

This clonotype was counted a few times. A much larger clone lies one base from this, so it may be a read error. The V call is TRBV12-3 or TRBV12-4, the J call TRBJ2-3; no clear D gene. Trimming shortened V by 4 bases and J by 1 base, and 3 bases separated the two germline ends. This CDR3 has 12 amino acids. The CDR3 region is CASSSRTDTQYF. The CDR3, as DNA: TGTGCCAGCAGTTCCCGCACAGATACGCAGTATTTT.

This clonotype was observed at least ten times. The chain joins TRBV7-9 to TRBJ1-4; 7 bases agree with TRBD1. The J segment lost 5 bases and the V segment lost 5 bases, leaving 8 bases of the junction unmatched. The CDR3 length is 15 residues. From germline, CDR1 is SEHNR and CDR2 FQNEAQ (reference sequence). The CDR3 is CASSEGAGGNEKLFF. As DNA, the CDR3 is TGTGCCAGCAGCGAAGGGGCAGGGGGGAATGAAAAACTGTTTTTT.

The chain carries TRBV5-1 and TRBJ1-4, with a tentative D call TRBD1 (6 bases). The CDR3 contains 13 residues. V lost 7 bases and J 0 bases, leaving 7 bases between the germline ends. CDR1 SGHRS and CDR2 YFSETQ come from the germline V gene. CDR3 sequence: CASRTATNEKLFF. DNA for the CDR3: TGCGCCAGCCGGACAGCAACTAATGAAAAACTGTTTTTT. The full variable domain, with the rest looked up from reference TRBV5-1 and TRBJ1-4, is KAGVTQTPRYLIKTRGQQVTLSCSPISGHRSVSWYQQTPGQGLQFLFEYFSETQRNKGNFPGRFSGRQFSNSRSEMNVSTLELGDSALYLCASRTATNEKLFFGSGTQLSVL.

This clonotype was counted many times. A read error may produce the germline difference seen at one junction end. CDR3 sequence reads: CASSFGPNNEQFF. As DNA, the CDR3 is TGTGCCAGCAGCTTTGGCCCTAACAATGAGCAGTTCTTC. The rearrangement uses TRBV5-3 and TRBJ2-1; D is ambiguous. TRBV5-3 is designated an ORF whose function remains uncertain. This CDR3 has 13 amino acids.

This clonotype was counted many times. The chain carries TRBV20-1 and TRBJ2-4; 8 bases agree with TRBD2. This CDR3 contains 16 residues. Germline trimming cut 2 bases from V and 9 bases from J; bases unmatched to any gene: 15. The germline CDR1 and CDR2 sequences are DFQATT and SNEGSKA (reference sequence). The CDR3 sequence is CSARPGTSINLGIQYF. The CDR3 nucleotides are TGCAGTGCTAGACCCGGGACTAGTATAAATTTGGGCATTCAGTACTTC.

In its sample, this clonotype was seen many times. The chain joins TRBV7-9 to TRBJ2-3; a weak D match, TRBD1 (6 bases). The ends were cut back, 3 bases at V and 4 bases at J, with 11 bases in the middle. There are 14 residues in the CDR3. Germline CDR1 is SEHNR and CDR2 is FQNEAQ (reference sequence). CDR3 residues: CASSFQRGSDTQYF. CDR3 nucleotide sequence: TGTGCCAGCAGCTTCCAAAGGGGGTCAGATACGCAGTATTTT. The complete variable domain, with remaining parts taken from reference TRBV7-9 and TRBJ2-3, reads DTGVSQNPRHKITKRGQNVTFRCDPISEHNRLYWYRQTLGQGPEFLTYFQNEAQLEKSRLLSDRFSAERPKGSFSTLEIQRTEQGDSAMYLCASSFQRGSDTQYFGPGTRLTVL.

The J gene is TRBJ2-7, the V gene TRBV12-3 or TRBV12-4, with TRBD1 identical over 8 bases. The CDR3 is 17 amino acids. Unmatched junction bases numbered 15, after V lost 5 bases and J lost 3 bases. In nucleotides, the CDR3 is TGTGCCAGCAGTCCCGGGACAGGAGAGAGGTGGGACTACGAGCAGTACTTC. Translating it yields CASSPGTGERWDYEQYF.

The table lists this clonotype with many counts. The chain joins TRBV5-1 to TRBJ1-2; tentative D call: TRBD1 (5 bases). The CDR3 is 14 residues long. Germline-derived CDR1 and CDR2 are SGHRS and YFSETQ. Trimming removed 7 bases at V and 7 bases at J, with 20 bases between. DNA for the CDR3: TGCGCCAGCCGAAGAGACGAAGGGGCGGGTGGCTACACCTTC. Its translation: CASRRDEGAGGYTF. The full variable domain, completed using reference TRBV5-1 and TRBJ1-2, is KAGVTQTPRYLIKTRGQQVTLSCSPISGHRSVSWYQQTPGQGLQFLFEYFSETQRNKGNFPGRFSGRQFSNSRSEMNVSTLELGDSALYLCASRRDEGAGGYTFGSGTRLTVV.